The rows below give T cell receptor beta chains drawn from one sample of a study of post-analysis software for immune sequencing data. Each CDR3 protein gets one entry after TCRdb re-called the PCR reads with MiXCR. Among roughly 600,000 distinct CDR3 sequences listed, roughly 45% were seen once. The specimen was blood. These receptors all stem from a girl aged 10 to 17 with multiple sclerosis. Both conserved end residues are part of each CDR3. A D gene is named only where the DNA matches it firmly. Size is omitted from some rows. Given values are once, few, many or a class for expanded clones.

TRBV3-1	few	TRBJ2-7	TRBD2	TGTGCCAGCAGCCCTGGACTAGCGGGAGGGCCCTACGAGCAGTACTTC	CASSPGLAGGPYEQYF
TRBV6-5	NA	TRBJ1-5	TRBD1	TGTGCCAGCAGGTCGGGACAGCTCGGTAATCAGCCCCAGCATTTT	CASRSGQLGNQPQHF
TRBV9	NA	TRBJ2-7	TRBD1	TGTGCCAGCAGCATGGGACAGGGGGAATACGAGCAGTACTTC	CASSMGQGEYEQYF
TRBV4-1	NA	TRBJ1-1	TRBD1	TGCGCCAGCAGTCCTCCCGGGACAGGGGGCCCGAACACTGAAGCTTTCTTT	CASSPPGTGGPNTEAFF
TRBV30	few	TRBJ2-3	NA	TGTGCCTGGAGTCTGGGGGGTAGCACAGATACGCAGTATTTT	CAWSLGGSTDTQYF
TRBV29-1	few	TRBJ2-7	TRBD2	TGCAGCGTTGTACCCGCGGGAGTAGACTACGAGCAGTACTTC	CSVVPAGVDYEQYF
TRBV20-1	few	TRBJ2-3	TRBD2	TGCAGTGCTAGAAACGTCGAGCGGGGAGAAATATACCCCACAGATACGCAGTATTTT	CSARNVERGEIYPTDTQYF
TRBV6-2/TRBV6-3	NA	TRBJ1-1	NA	TGTGCCAGCAAAGGCAGGACGAACACTGAAGCTTTCTTT	CASKGRTNTEAFF
TRBV7-8	few	TRBJ2-1	TRBD2	TGTGCCAGCAGCCCCTCTAGCGGGAGCCCCAATGAGCAGTTCTTC	CASSPSSGSPNEQFF
TRBV6-5	NA	TRBJ1-2	NA	TGTGCCAGCAGTTACTCGGCACCCAACTATGACTACACCTTC	CASSYSAPNYDYTF
TRBV20-1	few	TRBJ2-3	NA	TGCAGTGCTAGCCCAGGTTCAGATACGCAGTATTTT	CSASPGSDTQYF
TRBV27	few	TRBJ2-5	NA	TGTGCCAGCCGAATGAGACCCATAAGTGGGGAGACCCAGTACTTC	CASRMRPISGETQYF
TRBV7-6	NA	TRBJ2-6	NA	TGTGCCAGCAGCTTAGTTGTCGCGGGGTCTGGGGCCAACGTCCTGACTTTC	CASSLVVAGSGANVLTF
TRBV9	NA	TRBJ2-7	TRBD2	TGTGCCAGCAGCGTAGACCAAGCGGGGAGCCACGAGCAGTACTTC	CASSVDQAGSHEQYF
TRBV27	NA	TRBJ1-2	NA	TGTGCCAGCAGTTCGACCCCCGGCTGGGGCTACACCTTC	CASSSTPGWGYTF
TRBV4-1	NA	TRBJ1-1	TRBD1	TGCGCCAGCAGCCAGGCCATGGGACAGATGAACACTGAAGCTTTCTTT	CASSQAMGQMNTEAFF
TRBV6-6	NA	TRBJ1-5	NA	TGTGCCAGCAGCGAACAGGGAATTAGCAATCAGCCCCAGCATTTT	CASSEQGISNQPQHF
TRBV5-1	NA	TRBJ1-1	NA	TGCGCCAGCAGGGTCGTCATGAACACTGAAGCTTTCTTT	CASRVVMNTEAFF
TRBV7-9	few	TRBJ2-7	NA	TGTGCCAGCAGCTTAGGGGTCGACGAGCAGTACTTC	CASSLGVDEQYF
TRBV20-1	NA	TRBJ1-5	NA	TGCAGTGCTAGGGGTTTTAGCAATCAGCCCCAGCATTTT	CSARGFSNQPQHF
TRBV6-5	few	TRBJ2-1	NA	TGTGCCAGCACCCCTGGGTCAGGACGGGGCAATGAGCAGTTCTTC	CASTPGSGRGNEQFF
TRBV24-1	NA	TRBJ2-5	TRBD2	TGTGCCACCAGTCCGGGACTAACCAGGCAAGAGACCCAGTACTTC	CATSPGLTRQETQYF
TRBV12-3/TRBV12-4	few	TRBJ2-1	NA	TGTGCCAGCAGTATAGGGGGGGCCGCCTACAATGAGCAGTTCTTC	CASSIGGAAYNEQFF
TRBV6-6	NA	TRBJ2-1	NA	TGTGCCAGCATCCTGAACAGGGTCCCAACCGACAATGAGCAGTTCTTC	CASILNRVPTDNEQFF
TRBV29-1	few	TRBJ2-5	NA	TGCAGCGGGAGACTAGTCGGCGAGACCCAGTACTTC	CSGRLVGETQYF
TRBV7-2	NA	TRBJ2-1	NA	TGTGCCAGCAGCTTAGTGGGTATGGGTGAGCAGTTCTTC	CASSLVGMGEQFF
TRBV12-3/TRBV12-4	NA	TRBJ2-5	TRBD1	TGTGCCAGCAGTTTGTGGGGACAGTTTGAGACCCAGTACTTC	CASSLWGQFETQYF
TRBV4-1	few	TRBJ2-3	TRBD2	TGCGCCAGCAGCCGCCCGGGGACTAGCGGGAGGGATACGCAGTATTTT	CASSRPGTSGRDTQYF
TRBV7-2	few	TRBJ2-7	TRBD1	TGTGCCAGCAGCACGAGAAGTACAGGGGCTGACTCCTACGAGCAGTACTTC	CASSTRSTGADSYEQYF
TRBV30	NA	TRBJ2-1	NA	TGTGCCTGGAGTGTTGGCGGGGTTTCCCATGAGCAGTTCTTC	CAWSVGGVSHEQFF
TRBV7-6	few	TRBJ2-7	TRBD2	TGTGCCAGCAGCTCTAGCCCGCGGGGGACCTCCTACGAGCAGTACTTC	CASSSSPRGTSYEQYF
TRBV7-2	few	TRBJ2-3	TRBD2	TGTGCCAGCAGCCCCCCGGGACTAGCGGGGGGGCCGAATACGCAGTATTTT	CASSPPGLAGGPNTQYF
TRBV20-1	NA	TRBJ1-5	NA	TGCAGTGCTAGAGATCTCAGGGGACTTAATCAGCCCCAGCATTTT	CSARDLRGLNQPQHF
TRBV4-1	NA	TRBJ2-3	NA	TGCGCCAGCAGCCGGAGCCTAGCGCTTAGCACAGATACGCAGTATTTT	CASSRSLALSTDTQYF
TRBV4-1	NA	TRBJ2-3	NA	TGCGCCAGCAGCCAAGACGGCCGGAGCCTCACAGATACGCAGTATTTT	CASSQDGRSLTDTQYF
TRBV3-1	few	TRBJ2-1	TRBD2	TGTGCCAGCAGCCAGACGACTAGCGGGAGATCCAATGAGCAGTTCTTC	CASSQTTSGRSNEQFF
TRBV28	NA	TRBJ2-1	NA	TGTGCCAGCAGTTGGGCGGGCGGCCCCTACAATGAGCAGTTCTTC	CASSWAGGPYNEQFF
TRBV2	NA	TRBJ2-5	TRBD1	TGTGCCAGCAGTTTCGGGACAGGGGACCAAGAGACCCAGTACTTC	CASSFGTGDQETQYF
TRBV29-1	NA	TRBJ1-1	NA	TGCAGCGTTCAGTCTGTGGGGACTGAAGCTTTCTTT	CSVQSVGTEAFF
TRBV7-8	NA	TRBJ2-4	TRBD1	TGTGCCAGCAGCTTGGCCCGGACAGGCGGGCTAGCCAAAAACATTCAGTACTTC	CASSLARTGGLAKNIQYF
TRBV7-6	NA	TRBJ2-3	TRBD2	TGTGCCAGCAGCTTGGGCGGGGGGACCACAGATACGCAGTATTTT	CASSLGGGTTDTQYF
TRBV7-9	NA	TRBJ1-2	NA	TGTGCCAGCACCCCTGGTACAGGAGTCTATGGCTACACCTTC	CASTPGTGVYGYTF
TRBV30	NA	TRBJ1-1	NA	TGTGCCACCCAAAAAGGGGGAGCCACAAGGAACACTGAAGCTTTCTTT	CATQKGGATRNTEAFF
TRBV27	NA	TRBJ2-5	TRBD2	TGTGCCAGCAGTCCTATCGGCGGGAGCCCCCAAGAGACCCAGTACTTC	CASSPIGGSPQETQYF
TRBV7-3	few	TRBJ2-1	NA	TGTGCCAGCAGCCTAACGGGGGCGTGGAACAATGAGCAGTTCTTC	CASSLTGAWNNEQFF
TRBV5-1	NA	TRBJ1-2	NA	TGCGCCAGCAGCGATTCAGGGAGTTATGGCGACTATGGCTACACCTTC	CASSDSGSYGDYGYTF
TRBV9	NA	TRBJ2-7	NA	TGTGCCAGCAGCGTTCAGGCGTCAGCCTACGAGCAGTACTTC	CASSVQASAYEQYF
TRBV20-1	NA	TRBJ2-7	TRBD2	TGCAGTGCTAGAGTAACGGGAGGGCCTAACGAGCAGTACTTC	CSARVTGGPNEQYF
TRBV7-2	few	TRBJ1-2	NA	TGTGCCAGCAGCTTACTAACAGGGACGTACTATGGCTACACCTTC	CASSLLTGTYYGYTF